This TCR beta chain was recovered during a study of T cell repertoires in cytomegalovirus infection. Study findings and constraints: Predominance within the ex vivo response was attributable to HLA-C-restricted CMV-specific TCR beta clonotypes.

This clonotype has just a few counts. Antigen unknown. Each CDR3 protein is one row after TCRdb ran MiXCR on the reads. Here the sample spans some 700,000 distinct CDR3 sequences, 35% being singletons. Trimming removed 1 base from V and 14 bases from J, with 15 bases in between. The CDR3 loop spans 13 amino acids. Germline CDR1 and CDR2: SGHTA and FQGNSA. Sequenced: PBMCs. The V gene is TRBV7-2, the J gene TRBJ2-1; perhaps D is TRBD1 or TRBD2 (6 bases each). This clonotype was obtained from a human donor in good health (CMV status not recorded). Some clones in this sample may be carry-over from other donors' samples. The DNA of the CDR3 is TGTGCCAGCAGCTTAGTTACCGGGGGCGGGGAGTTCTTC. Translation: CASSLVTGGGEFF.